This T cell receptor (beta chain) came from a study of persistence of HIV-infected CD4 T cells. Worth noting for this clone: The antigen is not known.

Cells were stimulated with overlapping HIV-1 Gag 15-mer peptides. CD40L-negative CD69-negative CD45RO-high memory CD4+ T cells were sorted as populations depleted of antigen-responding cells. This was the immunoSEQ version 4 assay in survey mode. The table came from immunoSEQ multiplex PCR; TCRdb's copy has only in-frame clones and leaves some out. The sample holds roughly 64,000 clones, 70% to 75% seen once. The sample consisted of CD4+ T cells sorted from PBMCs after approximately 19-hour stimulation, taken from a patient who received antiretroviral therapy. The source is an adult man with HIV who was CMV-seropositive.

The CDR3 DNA is TGTGCCAGCTTGGGGACAGACTACACCGGGGAGCTGTTTTTT. Encoded protein: CASLGTDYTGELFF. V and J are TRBV18 and TRBJ2-2, with 7 bases fitting TRBD1. This CDR3 is built from 14 residues. With 7 bases clipped from V and 3 bases from J, the junction kept 5 bases outside the gene matches. Germline assignment: CDR1 KGHSH and CDR2 LQKENI.